One and the same sample provided the 23 T cell receptor beta chains below, sequenced in a study of type 1 and type 2 diabetes patients. Amplification started from genomic DNA. The TCR beta CDR3 region was amplified using 30 forward and 13 reverse primers. TCRdb ran MiXCR on the multiplex PCR reads and lists one entry per CDR3 protein. The sample has 250,000 or so distinct CDR3 sequences, around 47% seen once. The material sequenced was peripheral blood mononuclear cells (PBMCs). These receptors all come from a man between 18 and 29 years old with type 2 diabetes.

The CDR3 sequence is CASSVSGYSYEQYF. In DNA form, the CDR3 reads TGTGCCAGTAGTGTTTCCGGGTACTCCTACGAGCAGTACTTC. This chain links TRBV19 with TRBJ2-7; D remains unclear. The germline V gene has CDR1 LNHDA and CDR2 SQIVND (reference sequence). V was shortened by 5 bases and J by 0 bases, with 11 bases between the two germline ends. The CDR3 runs to 14 residues. Supplemented by reference TRBV19 and TRBJ2-7, the full variable domain reads DGGITQSPKYLFRKEGQNVTLSCEQNLNHDAMYWYRQDPGQGLRLIYYSQIVNDFQKGDIAEGYSVSREKKESFPLTVTSAQKNPTAFYLCASSVSGYSYEQYFGPGTRLTVT.

This clonotype was observed a few times. The rearrangement joins TRBV19 to TRBJ2-1; the match to TRBD2 covers 14 bases. Germline V CDR1 and CDR2: LNHDA, SQIVND (reference sequence). Trimming cost V 3 bases and J 8 bases; bases outside gene matches: 3. CDR3 size: 15 residues. In DNA, the CDR3 is TGTGCCAGTAGTATGGGACTAGCGGGAGTCTATGAGCAGTTCTTC. It translates to CASSMGLAGVYEQFF.

The CDR3 reads CASSYETEVDYGYTF. CDR3 sequence (DNA): TGTGCCAGCAGTTATGAAACAGAGGTTGACTATGGCTACACCTTC. The chain uses TRBV6-2 or TRBV6-3 and TRBJ1-2; D remains unclear. Trimming pared 3 bases from V and 3 bases from J, leaving 14 bases between. Germline values: CDR1 MNHEY, CDR2 SVGEGT. The CDR3 runs 15 residues.

This clonotype came up a few times. The genes are TRBV5-1 and TRBJ2-1, with 7 bases lining up with TRBD1. Looked up from germline, CDR1 is SGHRS and CDR2 is YFSETQ. Trimming at V came to 0 bases and at J to 5 bases, leaving 8 bases not matched to a gene. The CDR3 is 16 amino acids. For the CDR3, the DNA is TGCGCCAGCAGCTTGGAGGGGGCACGGGGAAACAATGAGCAGTTCTTC. It is translated as CASSLEGARGNNEQFF.

Turning to this clonotype: The germline gene is not matched at one end of the junction; a read error may be the cause. The J gene is TRBJ2-7, the V gene TRBV24-1; 7 bases are shared with TRBD1. CDR3 length: 15 residues. Germline-derived CDR1 and CDR2 are KGHDR and SFDVKD. In DNA, the CDR3 is TGTACCACCAGTGACCGACGACAGGGTCAGTACGAGCAGTACTTC. This sequence encodes CTTSDRRQGQYEQYF.

CDR3 protein: CASSLMNRAANQPQHF. In nucleotides, the CDR3 is TGTGCCAGCAGCTTAATGAATAGGGCAGCAAATCAGCCCCAGCATTTT. V usage is TRBV7-2 and J usage is TRBJ1-5; D unresolved. The ends were cut back, 2 bases at V and 4 bases at J, with 15 bases in the middle. The CDR3 covers 16 residues. CDR1 SGHTA and CDR2 FQGNSA come from the germline V gene.

This clonotype has a handful of counts. This CDR3 reads CATLGGQETQYF. CDR3 sequence (DNA): TGTGCCACCCTCGGAGGGCAAGAGACCCAGTACTTC. This rearrangement joins TRBV19 to TRBJ2-5, with D possibly TRBD2 on 6 matching bases. Germline V gene lookup returns CDR1 LNHDA and CDR2 SQIVND (reference sequence). The CDR3 loop spans 12 amino acids. V shed 10 bases and J shed 2 bases, with 11 bases lying between them.

The rearrangement links TRBV29-1 to TRBJ2-7; 7 bases match TRBD1. This CDR3 contains 12 residues. V was clipped by 4 bases and J by 6 bases; unmatched bases: 6. Germline assignment: CDR1 SQVTM and CDR2 ANQGSEA. CDR3 amino acids: CSVVDRDSEQYF. CDR3 coding DNA: TGCAGCGTTGTCGACAGGGATAGCGAGCAGTACTTC.

The table lists this clonotype with many counts. One junction end does not reproduce the germline sequence, and a read error may be involved. The chain combines TRBV7-3 with TRBJ2-3, with TRBD1 matching over 7 bases. The CDR3 spans 14 residues. Germline V lookup: CDR1 SGHTA, CDR2 FQGTGA. The CDR3 coding sequence is TGTGCTAGCAGCTTGACAGGGAGCACAGATACGCAGTATTTT. Protein sequence: CASSLTGSTDTQYF.

Ten or more counts support this clonotype. The gene calls are TRBV10-3 and TRBJ1-2; the D gene is possibly TRBD1 (5 bases). Trimming shortened V by 4 bases and J by 4 bases, and 7 bases separated the two germline ends. The CDR3 is made up of 12 amino acids. CDR1 is ENHRY, CDR2 SYGVKD, per germline. The CDR3 reads CAISGGGYGYTF. CDR3 nucleotides: TGTGCCATCAGTGGGGGGGGCTATGGCTACACCTTC.

This chain uses TRBV27 with TRBJ1-4; weak D call: TRBD1 (6 bases). V lost 6 bases and J 6 bases, leaving 14 bases between the germline ends. Looked up from germline, CDR1 is MNHEY and CDR2 is SMNVEV (reference sequence). This CDR3 has 14 amino acids. This CDR3 reads CASRVQGRDEKLFF. The CDR3 DNA reads TGTGCCAGCAGGGTACAGGGAAGGGATGAAAAACTGTTTTTT.

This chain joins TRBV25-1 and TRBJ2-3; 10 positions match TRBD1. Germline trimming cut 4 bases from V and 3 bases from J; bases unmatched to any gene: 4. CDR3 size: 15 residues. Germline-derived CDR1 and CDR2 are MGHDK and SYGVNS. CDR3 amino acids: CASSGQGANTDTQYF. The CDR3, as DNA: TGTGCCAGCAGTGGACAGGGGGCGAATACAGATACGCAGTATTTT.

This clonotype was detected a few times. The chain recombines TRBV19 with TRBJ2-7; the D gene is possibly TRBD2 (5 bases). This CDR3 spans 12 amino acids. Germline V gene lookup returns CDR1 LNHDA and CDR2 SQIVND (reference sequence). V lost 3 bases and J lost 6, with 9 bases in between. The CDR3 DNA sequence: TGTGCCAGTAGTATCGAGGGTGCCGAGCAGTACTTC. Translating gives CASSIEGAEQYF.

This clonotype was counted at least ten times. V usage is TRBV7-2 and J usage is TRBJ2-3; D remains ambiguous. The CDR3 covers 14 residues. Deletions cut 0 bases from V and 2 bases from J, with 6 bases between. The germline V gene encodes CDR1 SGHTA and CDR2 FQGNSA. CDR3 coding DNA: TGTGCCAGCAGCTTAGCTGGATCCACAGATACGCAGTATTTT. Translation: CASSLAGSTDTQYF.

The chain has TRBV27 and TRBJ2-7; possible D gene TRBD1, 6 bases. Per germline, CDR1 MNHEY and CDR2 SMNVEV (reference sequence). V was clipped by 0 bases and J by 5 bases, with 14 bases between them. There are 15 residues in the CDR3. The DNA for the CDR3 is TGTGCCAGCAGTTTATCGGTGGAGGACAGAGACGAGCAGTACTTC. Translating it yields CASSLSVEDRDEQYF.

V usage is TRBV20-1 and J usage is TRBJ2-3; the D call may be TRBD1 or TRBD2 (6 bases each). In germline, CDR1 is DFQATT, CDR2 SNEGSKA (reference sequence). This CDR3 has 13 amino acids. The V gene lost 1 base and the J gene lost 6 bases, with 11 bases spanning the gap. CDR3 sequence: CSARVGGVDTQYF. In nucleotides, the CDR3 is TGCAGTGCTAGAGTCGGGGGCGTCGATACGCAGTATTTT.

This CDR3 is CASSRGGPNEQFF. The CDR3 DNA sequence: TGTGCCAGCAGCCGAGGCGGGCCCAATGAGCAGTTCTTC. V and J are TRBV7-3 and TRBJ2-1; possible D gene TRBD2, 5 bases. Germline values: CDR1 SGHTA, CDR2 FQGTGA. V lost 5 bases and J lost 6, with 11 bases in between. The CDR3 spans 13 residues.

The table lists this clonotype with a few counts. The V and J genes are TRBV5-1 and TRBJ2-7; D may be TRBD1 (6 bases). Germline values: CDR1 SGHRS, CDR2 YFSETQ. The CDR3 length is 12 residues. Trimming pared 7 bases from V and 5 bases from J, leaving 13 bases between. The CDR3 nucleotides read TGCGCCAGCGGTACAGGGAACCACGAGCAGTACTTC. Amino acids: CASGTGNHEQYF.

This clonotype has just a few counts. The chain employs TRBV20-1 and TRBJ1-1; perhaps TRBD1 as D (6 bases). This CDR3 spans 13 amino acids. The germline gives CDR1 DFQATT, CDR2 SNEGSKA (reference sequence). The V and J ends lost 1 base and 3 bases respectively, with 9 bases between them. The CDR3 DNA is TGCAGTGCTAGAGGCAGGGGAGACACTGAAGCTTTCTTT. This codes for CSARGRGDTEAFF.

This clonotype was picked up one time. The DNA of the CDR3 is TGCAGTGCCTACCCTCCGGGCTACGAGCAGTACTTC. It specifies CSAYPPGYEQYF. The chain is built from TRBV20-1 and TRBJ2-7, with D uncertain. From germline, CDR1 is DFQATT and CDR2 SNEGSKA (reference sequence). V lost 6 bases and J lost 3, with 12 bases in between. CDR3 size: 12 residues.

V and J are TRBV4-1 and TRBJ1-1, with 12 bases identical to TRBD1. With V trimmed by 3 bases and J by 0 bases, 5 bases remained unmatched. This CDR3 comprises 17 residues. CDR1 is MGHRA, CDR2 YSYEKL, per germline. DNA for the CDR3: TGCGCCAGCAGCCATTGGGGACAGGGGGCGATGAACACTGAAGCTTTCTTT. Protein product: CASSHWGQGAMNTEAFF.

The rearrangement joins TRBV13 to TRBJ2-3; D unclear. The germline gives CDR1 PRHDT, CDR2 FYEKMQ (reference sequence). V lost 3 bases to trimming and J lost 0 bases, with 13 bases between them. The CDR3 consists of 16 residues. The DNA of the CDR3 is TGTGCCAGCAGCTTTTGGGGTCCTTCAAGCACAGATACGCAGTATTTT. Its protein is CASSFWGPSSTDTQYF.

This chain joins TRBV5-1 and TRBJ1-1, with TRBD1 matching 7 bases. Germline CDR1 SGHRS, CDR2 YFSETQ. The ends lost 0 bases at V and 7 bases at J; junction bases unmatched: 3. The CDR3 loop spans 13 amino acids. The CDR3 here is CASSLGGTVEAFF. The CDR3, as DNA: TGCGCCAGCAGCTTGGGGGGGACAGTTGAAGCTTTCTTT.